This T cell receptor beta chain stems from a study of shared clonotypes between healthy human individuals (dated by TCRdb to 2018 to 2020). Context from the whole study: The cohort included three men and two women between 18 and 49 years of age. Each donor's leukapheresis produced roughly between roughly 0.85 and 9.5 billion PBMCs. For each donor, three plates each were used for CD4 naive and CD4 memory, two plates were used for CD8 naive, and one plate was used for CD8 memory. Libraries were prepared and TCR repertoires were sequenced by different laboratories using diverse techniques, in order to increase sequencing depth and limit assay-specific biases. Blood TCR repertoires of roughly 5 healthy adults were deeply sequenced to estimate repertoire size and the extent of clonotype sharing between individuals. Summary of the overall study and its limitations: Rarefaction of sorted-subset datasets indicated incomplete sequencing despite the large sequencing depth. Based on pairwise subsampling, the degree of clonotype sharing among donors was expected to be affected by sequencing depth. Compared with non-shared clonotypes, the clonotypes found in all four sorted-subset donors had higher generation probabilities. Across a handful of donors, around 5.4% of naive CD4, approximately 3.5% of naive CD8, 2.3% of memory CD4, and 0.4% of memory CD8 clonotypes were shared. Estimated clonotype richness was generally larger for naive than for memory subsets. The small number of donors limited the genetic and exposure-history diversity represented. Sampling was limited to blood, and TCR repertoires in tissue likely differ from TCR repertoires in blood.

Via the germline V gene (reference sequence), CDR1 is MNHNY and CDR2 SVGAGI. V lost 3 bases and J lost 0 bases; the stretch between them is 8 bases long. The CDR3 covers 15 residues, taking in both the cysteine and the phenylalanine. Of the read, only the CDR3 DNA is kept; its 45 bases are in frame from base 1. TCR CDR3 regions were amplified from genomic DNA by multiplex PCR using the deep immunoSEQ assay. Extracted genomic DNA from each cell subset was distributed evenly across all wells of several immunoSEQ 96-well plates, and each plate was treated as a replicate. For sorted subsets, around 200 ng genomic DNA, equal to 25,000 to 35,000 T cell genomes, was loaded into each replicate PCR. Purified libraries were quantified with a Qubit 3.0 fluorometer, sized on a Bioanalyzer 2100, and re-quantified with the KAPA Library Quantification kit. Every immunoSEQ 96-well plate was sequenced on a dedicated single-read 150-cycle Illumina NextSeq 550 flow cell. As for the authors' bioinformatics: Because the immunoSEQ output included only junctional sequences and no quality scores, the filtering could not be the same as the filtering used for full-length reads. Sequences were annotated with PyIR, a Python wrapper for IgBLAST v1.9, and V/J genes and CDR3 were assigned using IMGT germline references. Reads with weak V/J assignments (E-value above 1e-6), missing CDR3, stop codons, out-of-frame junctions, or ambiguous translated residues were removed. V3J clonotypes were defined by identical inferred V gene, J gene, and CDR3 amino acid sequence. The percentage overlap between two repertoires was calculated by dividing the number of shared unique clonotypes by the size of the smaller repertoire. Three approaches were used to assess repertoire richness: RTK rarefaction, the Chao1 estimator, and Recon v2.1 estimates of unobserved clonotypes. Generation probabilities for all TCRbeta clonotypes obtained by the gDNA method from a handful of donors were computed using OLGA. The source is immuneACCESS, and TCRdb retained only in-frame sequences with V and J called. Part of the clones is not carried over; for the studies checked, unresolved V genes explain less than half of this, and the remainder is unexplained. V and J calls plus clone size are reproduced from that table; the DNA served to infer D and trimming. Across this sample there are 2 million or so clones, with roughly 94% seen only once. Roughly 0.13% of the sample is held by the ten biggest clonotypes.

The donors were healthy, HIV-negative adults with no recently reported acute infections or vaccinations. Only Caucasian adults living in Nashville, Tennessee, USA were represented among the donors. CD4+ T cells were enriched by magnetic negative selection; naive cells were then positively selected on CD45RA, and the negative fraction formed the memory subset. After blood collection by leukapheresis, PBMCs were isolated using Ficoll-Histopaque density gradient centrifugation and then cryopreserved in the vapor phase of liquid nitrogen. Purity and quantity of every magnetically sorted T cell population were checked by analytical flow cytometry. Genomic DNA was isolated from every sorted fraction and measured by UV absorbance on a Nanodrop 2000c. Concerning this clone: Its binding antigen is unknown. No base qualities exist here, and no much larger clone lies one base off it.

The clonotype was recovered from a man aged 18 to 29 in good health. The sequenced material came from naive CD4+ T cells sorted from blood. Sample cell subset or site, as interpreted from the label and publication: CD45RA+ positively selected. The rearrangement joined TRBV6-6 to TRBJ2-2; a weak D assignment points to TRBD1 (5 bases agree). The CDR3 protein is CASSYRTTNTGELFF. The DNA reads as follows: TGTGCCAGCAGTTATAGGACAACGAACACCGGGGAGCTGTTTTTT.